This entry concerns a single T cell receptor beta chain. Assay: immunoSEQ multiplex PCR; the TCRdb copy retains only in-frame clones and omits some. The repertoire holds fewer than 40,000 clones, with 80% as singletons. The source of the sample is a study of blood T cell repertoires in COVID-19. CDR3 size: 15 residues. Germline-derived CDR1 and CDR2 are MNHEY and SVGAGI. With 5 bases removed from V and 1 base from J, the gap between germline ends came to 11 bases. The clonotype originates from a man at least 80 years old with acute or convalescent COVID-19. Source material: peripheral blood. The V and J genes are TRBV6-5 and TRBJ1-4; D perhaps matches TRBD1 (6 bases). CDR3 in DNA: TGTGCCAGCAGTAGGGACACCCGAACTAATGAAAAACTGTTTTTT. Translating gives CASSRDTRTNEKLFF.